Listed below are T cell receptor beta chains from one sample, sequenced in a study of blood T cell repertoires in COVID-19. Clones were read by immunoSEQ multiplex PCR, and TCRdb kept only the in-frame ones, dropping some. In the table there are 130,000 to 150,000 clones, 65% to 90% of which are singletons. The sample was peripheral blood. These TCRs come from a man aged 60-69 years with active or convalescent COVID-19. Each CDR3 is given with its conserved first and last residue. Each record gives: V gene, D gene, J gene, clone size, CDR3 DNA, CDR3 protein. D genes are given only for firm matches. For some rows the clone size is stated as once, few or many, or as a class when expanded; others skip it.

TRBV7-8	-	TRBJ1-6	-	TGTGCCAGCAGCTTAGGTCTCAGGGTGGATTCACCCCTCCACTTT	CASSLGLRVDSPLHF
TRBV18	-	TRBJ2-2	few	TGTGCCAGCTCTCTTACTAGAGGTGGAGTCGGGGAGCTGTTTTTT	CASSLTRGGVGELFF
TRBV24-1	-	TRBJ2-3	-	TGTGCCACCAGGGGGCTCCCCGGGGATACGCAGTATTTT	CATRGLPGDTQYF
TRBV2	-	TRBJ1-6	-	TGTGCCAGCAGCCCGGACAGAGATAATTCACCCCTCCACTTT	CASSPDRDNSPLHF
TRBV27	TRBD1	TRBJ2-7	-	TGTGCCAGCAGTCCGGACAGGGGAAACGAGCAGTACTTC	CASSPDRGNEQYF
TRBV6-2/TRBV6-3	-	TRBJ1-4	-	TGTGCCAGCAGTTCCATCGTCTCCCGTCGGGAAAAACTGTTTTTT	CASSSIVSRREKLFF
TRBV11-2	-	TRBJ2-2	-	TGTGCCAGCAGCCTCTGGGAGACCGGGGAGCTGTTTTTT	CASSLWETGELFF
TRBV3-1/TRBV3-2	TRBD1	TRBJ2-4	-	TGTGCCAGCAGCCCATCGACAGGGGTTTCGAACATTCAGTACTTC	CASSPSTGVSNIQYF
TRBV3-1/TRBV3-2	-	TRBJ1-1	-	TGTGCCAGCAGCCGACGGAGAAGTCCGCGGGGATTTAAATGTTCGCACACTGAAGCTTTCTTT	CASSRRRSPRGFKCSHTEAFF
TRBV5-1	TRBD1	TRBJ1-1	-	TGCGCCAGCAGCCCCCTGGGGACAGGGGTAACAGTGGTCACTGAAGCTTTCTTT	CASSPLGTGVTVVTEAFF
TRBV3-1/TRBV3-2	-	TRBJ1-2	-	TGTGCCAGCAGCCGCCACCCGGCCGGGGGCTACACCTTC	CASSRHPAGGYTF
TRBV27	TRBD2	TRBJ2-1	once	TGTGCCAGCAGTCTTGGGACTAGCGGCAATGAGCAGTTCTTC	CASSLGTSGNEQFF
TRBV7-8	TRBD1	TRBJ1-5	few	TGTGCCAGCAGCTCAAACCTCCGGACAGGGAAAAGCAATCAGCCCCAGCATTTT	CASSSNLRTGKSNQPQHF
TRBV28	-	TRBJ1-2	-	TGTGCCAGCAGTTCCCCACGGCCCACCCGCGGTGGCTACACCTTC	CASSSPRPTRGGYTF
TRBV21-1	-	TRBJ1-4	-	TGTGCCAGCAGCAAAGGGGGGGGCTCCGGTGAAAAACTGTTTTTT	CASSKGGGSGEKLFF
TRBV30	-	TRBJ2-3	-	TGTGCCTGGAGGATCCGGAGCACAGATACGCAGTATTTT	CAWRIRSTDTQYF
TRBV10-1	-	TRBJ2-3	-	TGCGCCAGCAGTGAGTCGACAGACACAGATACGCAGTATTTT	CASSESTDTDTQYF
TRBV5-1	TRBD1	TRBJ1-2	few	TGCGCCAGCAGCTCACAGGGGTTACTCTATGGCTACACCTTC	CASSSQGLLYGYTF
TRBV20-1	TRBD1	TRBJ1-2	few	TGCAGTGCGGACAGGAACTATGGCTACACCTTC	CSADRNYGYTF
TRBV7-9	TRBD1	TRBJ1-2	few	TGTGCCAGCAGCTTAAACAGGGGCGACTATGGCTACACCTTC	CASSLNRGDYGYTF
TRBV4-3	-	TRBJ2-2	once	TGCGCCAGCAGCCAAGCCGGTCCCGGGGAGCTGTTTTTT	CASSQAGPGELFF
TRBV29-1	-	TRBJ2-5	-	TGCAGCGTTGCCCCCCCCCAGGCTGGCCCTCAAGAGACCCAGTACTTC	CSVAPPQAGPQETQYF
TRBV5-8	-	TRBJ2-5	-	TGTGCCAGCAGCTTGGCCGCAGGGTTGGAGACCCAGTACTTC	CASSLAAGLETQYF
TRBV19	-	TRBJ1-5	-	TGTGCCAGTAGTATTCAGGGGTATAGCAATCAGCCCCAGCATTTT	CASSIQGYSNQPQHF
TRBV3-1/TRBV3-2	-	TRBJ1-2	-	TGTGCCAGCAGCCTAAGCAACTATGGCTACACCTTC	CASSLSNYGYTF
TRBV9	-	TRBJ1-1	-	TGTGCCAGCACCATGATAACAGGCACTGAAGCTTTCTTT	CASTMITGTEAFF
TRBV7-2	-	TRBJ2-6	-	TGTGCCAGCAGCTCCCGGCGAGGGTCTGGGGCCAACGTCCTGACTTTC	CASSSRRGSGANVLTF
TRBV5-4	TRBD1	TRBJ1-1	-	TGTGCCAGCAGCTTTTCAGGGGGCCTGAACACTGAAGCTTTCTTT	CASSFSGGLNTEAFF
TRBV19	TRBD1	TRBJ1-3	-	TGTGCCAGTACAGGGGGCGCGGGAAACACCATATATTTT	CASTGGAGNTIYF
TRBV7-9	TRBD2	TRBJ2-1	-	TGTGCCACCGGACTAGCGGGAGGTGGGCAGTTCTTC	CATGLAGGGQFF
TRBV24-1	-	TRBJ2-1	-	TGTGCCACCAGTGATTTGGTACAGAGCTCCTACAATGAGCAGTTCTTC	CATSDLVQSSYNEQFF
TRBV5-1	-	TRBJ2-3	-	TGCGCCAGCAGCTTGAGACAGACGGCTCCGGATACGCAGTATTTT	CASSLRQTAPDTQYF
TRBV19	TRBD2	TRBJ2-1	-	TGTGCCAGTAGTATTATTAGCGGGAGAGGGAGCTACAATGAGCAGTTCTTC	CASSIISGRGSYNEQFF
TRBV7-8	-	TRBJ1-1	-	TGTGCCAGCAGCTTAGGGGGCAGAAACACTGAAGCTTTCTTT	CASSLGGRNTEAFF
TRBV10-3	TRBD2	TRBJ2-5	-	TGTGCCATCAGTGAGTCGGCTAGCGGGTCGTACCAAGAGACCCAGTACTTC	CAISESASGSYQETQYF
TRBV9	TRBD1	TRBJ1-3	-	TGTGCCAGCAGCGTCAGTACAGGGGGCTCTTCTGGAAACACCATATATTTT	CASSVSTGGSSGNTIYF
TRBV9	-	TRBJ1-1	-	TGTGCCAGCAGCGTAGGTGGGCCCGCCATGAACACTGAAGCTTTCTTT	CASSVGGPAMNTEAFF